Shown below are 14 T cell receptor beta chains from a single sample sequenced in a study of blood T cell repertoires in COVID-19. Clones were sequenced by immunoSEQ multiplex PCR, and TCRdb holds only the in-frame ones, with some missing. The table records about 160,000 clones, about 83% of them present only once. The sample was peripheral blood. All receptors derive from a man aged 55 to 70 with acute or convalescent COVID-19.

V is TRBV5-1 and J is TRBJ2-2; TRBD2 is a possible D gene (6 bases). V lost 4 bases to trimming and J lost 9 bases, with 13 bases between them. The CDR3 has 13 residues. Germline V gives CDR1 SGHRS, CDR2 YFSETQ. CDR3 residues: CASSSSGQRELFF. For the CDR3, the DNA is TGCGCCAGCAGCAGTAGCGGCCAGAGGGAGCTGTTTTTT.

A single count supports this clone. The V call is TRBV30, the J call TRBJ1-2, with a possible D match to TRBD1 (6 bases). Germline CDR1 GTSNPN, CDR2 SVGIG (reference sequence). The CDR3 covers 13 residues. Trimming removed 2 bases at V and 7 bases at J, with 14 bases between. The CDR3 DNA reads TGTGCCTGGAGTTCGGGGGGGGCCGGTGGCTACACCTTC. Translating it yields CAWSSGGAGGYTF.

This clone was seen more than once but under ten times. J is TRBJ1-2 and V is TRBV7-9; 7 bases agree with TRBD1. The CDR3 is 13 amino acids. CDR1 and CDR2 (germline): SEHNR, FQNEAQ (reference sequence). J lost 7 bases, V lost 2 bases, and 4 bases had no gene match. The CDR3 region is CASSLRGGGGYTF. The DNA for the CDR3 is TGTGCCAGCAGCTTACGAGGGGGCGGTGGCTACACCTTC.

The J gene is TRBJ2-5, the V gene TRBV15; D is possibly TRBD1 (5 bases). Germline CDR1 is LNHNV and CDR2 is YYDKDF (reference sequence). V lost 5 bases to trimming and J lost 5 bases, with 12 bases between them. This CDR3 has 13 amino acids. The CDR3 here is CATSVGVEETQYF. DNA of the CDR3: TGTGCCACCAGCGTAGGGGTGGAGGAGACCCAGTACTTC. The complete variable domain, with remaining parts taken from reference TRBV15 and TRBJ2-5, reads DAMVIQNPRYQVTQFGKPVTLSCSQTLNHNVMYWYQQKSSQAPKLLFHYYDKDFNNEADTPDNFQSRRPNTSFCFLDIRSPGLGDTAMYLCATSVGVEETQYFGPGTRLLVL.

This chain links TRBV19 with TRBJ2-7; 9 positions match TRBD2. The CDR3 spans 14 residues. The junction had 3 bases not matched to a gene; V was cut back by 3 bases and J by 3 bases. Per the germline V gene, CDR1 is LNHDA and CDR2 is SQIVND (reference sequence). The CDR3 region has the DNA TGTGCCAGTAGTATGGCTAGCGGGGACTACGAGCAGTACTTC. This codes for CASSMASGDYEQYF.

The chain recombines TRBV5-1 with TRBJ2-5; D not resolved. V dropped 0 bases and J dropped 5 bases, with 11 bases sitting between them. The germline gives CDR1 SGHRS, CDR2 YFSETQ. The length of the CDR3 is 14 residues. CDR3 amino acids: CASSLAAARETQYF. CDR3 bases: TGCGCCAGCAGCTTGGCCGCTGCGAGGGAGACCCAGTACTTC.

The chain has TRBV11-2 and TRBJ1-2; TRBD1 matches at 8 bases. V shed 5 bases and J 3 bases; nucleotides not matched to a gene: 8. Germline V lookup: CDR1 SGHAT, CDR2 FQNNGV. The CDR3 length is 15 residues. The CDR3 reads CASSPGTGADYGYTF. CDR3 DNA: TGTGCCAGCAGCCCCGGGACAGGAGCAGACTATGGCTACACCTTC.

This chain connects TRBV11-2 to TRBJ1-1, with D perhaps matching TRBD1 (6 bases). Germline V CDR1 and CDR2: SGHAT, FQNNGV. Trimming removed 1 base from V and 8 bases from J, with 11 bases in between. The CDR3 runs to 13 residues. CDR3 region: CASSLGIGGEAFF. DNA for the CDR3: TGTGCCAGCAGCTTAGGGATAGGGGGAGAAGCTTTCTTT. Full variable domain (missing parts from reference TRBV11-2 and TRBJ1-1): EAGVAQSPRYKIIEKRQSVAFWCNPISGHATLYWYQQILGQGPKLLIQFQNNGVVDDSQLPKDRFSAERLKGVDSTLKIQPAKLEDSAVYLCASSLGIGGEAFFGQGTRLTVV.

This rearrangement joins TRBV7-2 to TRBJ1-3; 7 bases are shared with TRBD1. This CDR3 is built from 17 residues. J lost 0 bases, V lost 5 bases, and 10 bases had no gene match. The germline gives CDR1 SGHTA, CDR2 FQGNSA. Here the CDR3 reads CASSPEGAWDSGNTIYF. In DNA form, the CDR3 reads TGTGCCAGCAGCCCAGAGGGGGCTTGGGACTCTGGAAACACCATATATTTT. The complete variable domain, with remaining parts taken from reference TRBV7-2 and TRBJ1-3, reads GAGVSQSPSNKVTEKGKDVELRCDPISGHTALYWYRQSLGQGLEFLIYFQGNSAPDKSGLPSDRFSAERTGGSVSTLTIQRTQQEDSAVYLCASSPEGAWDSGNTIYFGEGSWLTVV.

The chain is built from TRBV12-3 or TRBV12-4 and TRBJ1-1; TRBD1 agrees at 7 bases. The CDR3 spans 13 residues. V lost 6 bases and J lost 1; bases outside the gene matches: 2. The DNA for the CDR3 is TGTGCCAGCAGCGGACAGGAGAACACTGAAGCTTTCTTT. It encodes CASSGQENTEAFF.

The chain combines TRBV7-8 with TRBJ1-2; possible D gene TRBD1, 5 bases. CDR1 and CDR2 (germline): SGHVS, FQNEAQ. The CDR3 runs 14 residues. V was trimmed by 3 bases and J by 3 bases, leaving 11 bases between them. The CDR3 protein is CASSLLAGYYGYTF. The CDR3 DNA reads as TGTGCCAGCAGCTTGTTAGCAGGGTACTATGGCTACACCTTC.

V is TRBV6-5 and J is TRBJ1-5; 7 nucleotides agree with TRBD1. There are 15 residues in the CDR3. Germline V CDR1 and CDR2: MNHEY, SVGAGI. V trimming: 6 bases; J trimming: 6 bases; junction bases outside the gene matches: 11. CDR3 loop: CASRTTQGVGQPQHF. The CDR3 DNA follows: TGTGCCAGCAGAACGACCCAGGGGGTTGGTCAGCCCCAGCATTTT.

This clone has a single count. The rearrangement uses TRBV7-6 and TRBJ2-2, with D unclear. Germline CDR1 is SGHVS and CDR2 is FNYEAQ. The CDR3 has 14 amino acids. V lost 0 bases to trimming and J lost 4 bases, with 6 bases between them. CDR3 residues: CASSLAPSTGELFF. In DNA, the CDR3 is TGTGCCAGCAGCTTAGCCCCATCCACCGGGGAGCTGTTTTTT.

V is TRBV6-2 or TRBV6-3 and J is TRBJ2-7; D may be TRBD2 (6 bases). The CDR3 is 14 amino acids. Germline V lookup: CDR1 MNHEY, CDR2 SVGEGT. V lost 2 bases and J 4 bases, leaving 12 bases between the germline ends. This chain's CDR3 is CASSYEWGGYEQYF. The CDR3 DNA reads as TGTGCCAGCAGTTACGAATGGGGAGGATACGAGCAGTACTTC.